One and the same sample provided the 16 T cell receptor beta chains below, sequenced in a study of blood T cell repertoires in COVID-19. Using immunoSEQ multiplex PCR, the repertoire was profiled, and TCRdb retains in-frame clones only, with some absent. The sample contains 75,000 to 80,000 clones, 88% of which appear only once. The sequencing sample was made of peripheral blood. The receptors stem from a human donor in a cohort sampled during active COVID-19.

J is TRBJ2-7 and V is TRBV10-3, with D tentatively TRBD2 (7 bases). The CDR3 is made up of 16 amino acids. The V end was cut by 10 bases, the J end by 1 base, with 23 bases between. From germline, CDR1 is ENHRY and CDR2 SYGVKD. The CDR3, as DNA: TGTGCCACCAACACAGGGTCTAGCGGATCTTCCTACGAGCAGTACTTC. Translating gives CATNTGSSGSSYEQYF.

The gene calls are TRBV18 and TRBJ1-1; 7 bases align to TRBD1. There are 15 residues in the CDR3. Germline loops: CDR1 KGHSH, CDR2 LQKENI. The V segment lost 3 bases and the J segment 1 base; nucleotides outside the gene matches: 5. The CDR3 DNA reads as TGTGCCAGCTCACCTTGGGACAGAGGGAACACTGAAGCTTTCTTT. It specifies CASSPWDRGNTEAFF.

This chain links TRBV27 with TRBJ2-2, with 8 bases aligning to TRBD1. Germline CDR1 reads MNHEY; CDR2 reads SMNVEV (reference sequence). The CDR3 has 14 amino acids. The junction had 6 bases not matched to a gene; V was cut back by 5 bases and J by 7 bases. The CDR3 nucleotides read TGTGCCAGCAGTGCACGACAGGGGAGCGGGGAGCTGTTTTTT. Its protein is CASSARQGSGELFF.

The chain couples TRBV7-3 to TRBJ2-7; TRBD1 is a possible D gene (5 bases). The CDR3 spans 15 residues. Trimming took 5 bases from V and 5 from J, leaving 19 bases between them. Looked up from germline, CDR1 is SGHTA and CDR2 is FQGTGA. The CDR3 spells CASSPERARVHEQYF. The CDR3 region has the DNA TGTGCCAGCAGCCCCGAAAGGGCCAGGGTACACGAGCAGTACTTC.

The V gene is TRBV28, the J gene TRBJ1-5, with TRBD1 as a possible D gene (5 bases). The CDR3 contains 14 residues. CDR1 is MDHEN, CDR2 SYDVKM, per germline. Trimming cost V 8 bases and J 9 bases, with 20 bases left between them. CDR3 loop: CASGPWRGPTPQHF. The CDR3 nucleotides read TGTGCCAGCGGCCCTTGGAGGGGACCGACGCCCCAGCATTTT.

The V and J genes are TRBV5-1 and TRBJ2-5; D perhaps matches TRBD2 (5 bases). Germline-derived CDR1 and CDR2 are SGHRS and YFSETQ. The V and J ends lost 3 bases and 4 bases respectively, with 16 bases between them. The length of the CDR3 is 15 residues. CDR3 in DNA: TGCGCCAGCAGCTCGGCCCTGTGGGGAGCAGAGACCCAGTACTTC. Translating gives CASSSALWGAETQYF. The complete variable domain, with remaining parts taken from reference TRBV5-1 and TRBJ2-5, reads KAGVTQTPRYLIKTRGQQVTLSCSPISGHRSVSWYQQTPGQGLQFLFEYFSETQRNKGNFPGRFSGRQFSNSRSEMNVSTLELGDSALYLCASSSALWGAETQYFGPGTRLLVL.

The J gene is TRBJ1-3, the V gene TRBV5-1; 8 bases are a match to TRBD1. Germline values: CDR1 SGHRS, CDR2 YFSETQ. V gave up 5 bases and J gave up 0 bases; unmatched junction bases: 10. This CDR3 spans 17 amino acids. DNA of the CDR3: TGCGCCAGCAGTAAAACCACCGACAGGGGCTCTGGAAACACCATATATTTT. This sequence encodes CASSKTTDRGSGNTIYF. The entire variable domain, with the rest obtained from reference TRBV5-1 and TRBJ1-3, is as follows: KAGVTQTPRYLIKTRGQQVTLSCSPISGHRSVSWYQQTPGQGLQFLFEYFSETQRNKGNFPGRFSGRQFSNSRSEMNVSTLELGDSALYLCASSKTTDRGSGNTIYFGEGSWLTVV.

The CDR3 loop reads CASSLGGTSRAYNEQFF. The DNA of the CDR3 is TGCGCCAGCAGCTTGGGAGGGACTAGCAGGGCCTACAATGAGCAGTTCTTC. The gene calls are TRBV5-1 and TRBJ2-1, with 9 bases that match TRBD2. The V segment lost 0 bases and the J segment 2 bases; nucleotides outside the gene matches: 6. CDR1 is SGHRS and CDR2 is YFSETQ in the germline V gene. CDR3 length: 17 amino acids.

The rearrangement joins TRBV18 to TRBJ2-3, with a weak D call TRBD1 (5 bases). Per germline, CDR1 KGHSH and CDR2 LQKENI. Trimming pared 2 bases from V and 4 bases from J, leaving 10 bases between. This CDR3 is built from 14 residues. The chain's CDR3 is CASSPRGDPDTQYF. The CDR3, as DNA: TGTGCCAGCTCACCAAGGGGTGACCCAGATACGCAGTATTTT.

The chain recombines TRBV24-1 with TRBJ2-1; maybe TRBD2 (7 bases). The germline V and J ends were trimmed by 4 bases and 5 bases, with 17 bases remaining between them. Germline CDR1 is KGHDR and CDR2 is SFDVKD. CDR3 length: 16 amino acids. The CDR3 here is CATSEITRGGNNEQFF. DNA for the CDR3: TGTGCCACCAGTGAGATCACTAGGGGGGGGAACAATGAGCAGTTCTTC.

The rearrangement uses TRBV5-5 and TRBJ2-5; 14 bases are shared with TRBD2. With V trimmed by 0 bases and J by 4 bases, 5 bases remained unmatched. Germline V gene lookup returns CDR1 SGHKS and CDR2 YYEKEE (reference sequence). The CDR3 is made up of 17 amino acids. Written as DNA, the CDR3 is TGTGCCAGCAGCTTGGCAGGGACTAGCGGGAGCCGAGAGACCCAGTACTTC. It encodes CASSLAGTSGSRETQYF. Variable domain in full (rest from reference TRBV5-5 and TRBJ2-5): DAGVTQSPTHLIKTRGQQVTLRCSPISGHKSVSWYQQVLGQGPQFIFQYYEKEERGRGNFPDRFSARQFPNYSSELNVNALLLGDSALYLCASSLAGTSGSRETQYFGPGTRLLVL.

This clone showed up just once. This chain joins TRBV30 and TRBJ2-7; D is undetermined. Germline V CDR1 and CDR2: GTSNPN, SVGIG (reference sequence). The CDR3 has 11 amino acids. Trimming pared 3 bases from V and 2 bases from J, leaving 5 bases between. The CDR3 is CAWRVAYEQYF. The CDR3 DNA reads as TGTGCCTGGAGGGTAGCCTACGAGCAGTACTTC.

The chain is built from TRBV5-1 and TRBJ1-2, with TRBD1 identical over 8 bases. Germline V gives CDR1 SGHRS, CDR2 YFSETQ. J gave up 3 bases and V 5 bases, and 3 bases lay outside the gene matches. The CDR3 sequence is 13 residues long. CDR3 in DNA: TGCGCCAGCAGTCCGACAGGGGACTATGGCTACACCTTC. The encoded protein is CASSPTGDYGYTF.

In this sample, this clone turned up once. The chain employs TRBV12-3 or TRBV12-4 and TRBJ2-7, with unresolved D. This CDR3 has 12 residues. V was trimmed by 3 bases and J by 2 bases, leaving 5 bases between them. For the CDR3, the DNA is TGTGCCAGCAGTTTGCTAGCCTACGAGCAGTACTTC. Protein product: CASSLLAYEQYF.

The rearrangement uses TRBV18 and TRBJ1-2, with D perhaps matching TRBD1 (6 bases). The V end was cut by 6 bases, the J end by 8 bases, with 16 bases between. In germline, CDR1 is KGHSH, CDR2 LQKENI. This CDR3 region has 13 residues. Written as DNA, the CDR3 is TGTGCCAGCTCTGGGGCCTCAGGGGAAGGCTACACCTTC. Translation: CASSGASGEGYTF.

Only one count was recorded for this clone. This rearrangement joins TRBV4-2 to TRBJ1-5; 8 bases map to TRBD1. This CDR3 comprises 16 residues. Germline CDR1 LGHNA, CDR2 YNFKEQ. The V gene end was trimmed by 0 bases and the J gene end by 3 bases; junction bases not matched to a gene: 4. The CDR3 reads CASSQEGTGPNQPQHF. CDR3 DNA sequence: TGTGCCAGCAGCCAAGAGGGGACAGGCCCCAATCAGCCCCAGCATTTT.